This T cell receptor beta chain emerged from a study of cytomegalovirus exposure and HLA in healthy donors. Notes on this clone: Its antigen is not identified.

Findings and limits, study-wide: The study recorded around 160 TCR beta chains that were cytomegalovirus-associated.

Produced via immunoSEQ multiplex PCR; TCRdb's table is partial and in-frame only. Of around 300,000 clones detected, 88% appear once; the ten largest clones hold around 0.96%. The V segment lost 4 bases and the J segment 3 bases; nucleotides outside the gene matches: 6. The germline V gene has CDR1 MNHEY and CDR2 SVGAGI. This CDR3 spans 15 amino acids. Specimen: PBMCs. This sequence joins TRBV6-5 and TRBJ1-2, with 9 nucleotides matching TRBD1. This receptor was identified in a man aged 30 to 39 in good health and CMV-seronegative. The DNA for the CDR3 is TGTGCCAGCAGTTTCCTACAGGGGGCTTACTATGGCTACACCTTC. This sequence encodes CASSFLQGAYYGYTF.